Sequencing of this T cell receptor (beta chain) was carried out in a study of identical twins. Everyone who gave samples was a healthy Caucasian. CDR3 length equals 13 residues. Trimming took 7 bases from V and 4 from J, leaving 14 bases between them. Germline assignment: CDR1 MNHNS and CDR2 SASEGT. This clonotype was picked up a small number of times. MiXCR, applied by TCRdb to the 5' RACE reads, yields one record per CDR3 protein. The table includes under 900,000 distinct CDR3 sequences, about 18% detected once. The data were also submitted as part of a second study, on T cells expressing NK-cell markers. That report adds: From sorted CD3+CD56+NKG2C+, CD3+CD56+NKG2C- and CD3+CD56-NKG2C+ T cells came the TCR beta repertoires. Where several donors were concerned, these clonotypes also led the CD3+CD56-NKG2C+ fraction.

The source is a woman under 30 in good health. The specimen sequenced was PBMCs. V is TRBV6-1 and J is TRBJ2-7; D ambiguous. The CDR3 nucleotides read TGTGCCAGCAAGGCGACGGTCAAATACGAGCAGTACTTC. Translated, it gives CASKATVKYEQYF.